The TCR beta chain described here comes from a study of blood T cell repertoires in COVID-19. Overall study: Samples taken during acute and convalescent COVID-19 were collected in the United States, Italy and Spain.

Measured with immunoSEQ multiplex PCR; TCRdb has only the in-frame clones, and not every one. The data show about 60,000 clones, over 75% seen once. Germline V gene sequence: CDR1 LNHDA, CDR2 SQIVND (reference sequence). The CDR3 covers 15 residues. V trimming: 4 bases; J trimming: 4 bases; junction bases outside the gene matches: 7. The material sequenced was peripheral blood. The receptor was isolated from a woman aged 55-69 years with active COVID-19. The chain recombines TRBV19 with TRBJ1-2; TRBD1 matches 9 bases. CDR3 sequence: CASSKRTGDSYGYTF. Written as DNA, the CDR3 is TGTGCCAGTAGTAAACGGACAGGGGACTCCTATGGCTACACCTTC.